Below are 13 T cell receptor beta chains sequenced from a single sample in a study of molecular identifiers for immune sequencing clone quantification. TCRdb re-called the PCR reads with MiXCR, one entry per CDR3 protein. This table has 600,000 to 650,000 distinct CDR3 sequences, about 20% appearing once. Sequenced sample: naive CD8+ T cells from blood, with Jurkat cell RNA spiked in. The sample's subset: FACS-sorted CD8+CD4-CCR7+CD45RA+ naive T cells. All receptors derive from a human donor in good health. Some libraries in this study had Jurkat cell RNA spiked in.

As concerns this clonotype: Given a much more abundant clone one base away, this may be a read error. The chain carries TRBV12-3 or TRBV12-4 and TRBJ2-5, with 13 bases identical to TRBD2. V lost 5 bases, J lost 0 bases, and 12 bases stayed unmatched. The CDR3 covers 19 residues. The CDR3 region has the DNA TGTGCCAGCAGTCCCGGGACGGGACTAGCGGGGATCCACCAAGAGACCCAGTACTTC. Translation: CASSPGTGLAGIHQETQYF.

The chain links TRBV5-6 to TRBJ2-7, with a possible D match to TRBD2 (6 bases). Per the germline V gene, CDR1 is SGHDT and CDR2 is YYEEEE. This CDR3 is built from 16 residues. Trimming cost V 3 bases and J 3 bases, with 19 bases left between them. The CDR3 spells CASSSRTGTVYYEQYF. The CDR3, as DNA: TGTGCCAGCAGCTCTCGAACCGGGACTGTCTACTACGAGCAGTACTTC.

This sequence joins TRBV19 and TRBJ1-6; unclear D gene. The CDR3 has 17 residues. Between the trimmed V and J ends, which lost 5 bases and 4 bases, there was a span of 18 bases. Germline loops: CDR1 LNHDA, CDR2 SQIVND (reference sequence). CDR3 bases: TGTGCCAGTAGTTCGTCTACTTTGGGAGCTTATAATTCACCCCTCCACTTT. Encoded protein: CASSSSTLGAYNSPLHF.

This clonotype occurred many times. V is TRBV15 and J is TRBJ1-5, with 7 bases fitting TRBD1. With V trimmed by 0 bases and J by 7 bases, 6 bases remained unmatched. CDR3 length: 15 residues. Per the germline V gene, CDR1 is LNHNV and CDR2 is YYDKDF (reference sequence). The CDR3: CATSRDRQGNQPQHF. CDR3 DNA: TGTGCCACCAGCAGAGATAGACAGGGTAACCAGCCCCAGCATTTT.

About this clonotype itself: A read error is possible here, since a much larger clone lies one base away. The genes are TRBV4-3 and TRBJ2-1; a weak D match, TRBD1 (5 bases). Germline V CDR1 and CDR2: LGHNA, YSLEER. CDR3 length equals 15 residues. CDR3 coding DNA: TGCGCCAGCAGCCAAGGGGGCTTCTCCTGCAATGAGCAGTTCTTC. Its translation is CASSQGGFSCNEQFF.

About this clonotype: A much larger clonotype is one base distant, so this may be a read error. This chain's CDR3 is CASSPLAGAVHEQYF. For the CDR3, the DNA is TGTGCCAGCAGCCCCTTAGCGGGAGCGGTCCACGAGCAGTACTTC. The rearrangement links TRBV11-2 to TRBJ2-7; 9 bases map to TRBD2. Germline assignment: CDR1 SGHAT and CDR2 FQNNGV. The junction had 10 bases not matched to a gene; V was cut back by 5 bases and J by 5 bases. The CDR3 is 15 amino acids.

This clonotype showed up many times. The chain uses TRBV27 and TRBJ1-6, with D perhaps matching TRBD1 (5 bases). This CDR3 is built from 16 residues. The germline V and J ends were trimmed by 5 bases and 9 bases, with 20 bases remaining between them. Germline CDR1 MNHEY, CDR2 SMNVEV (reference sequence). The DNA of the CDR3 is TGTGCCAGCAGTCATTCCCTAGGGGTGGAGTTTTCACCCCTCCACTTT. Protein: CASSHSLGVEFSPLHF.

About this clonotype itself: The junction departs from germline at one end; a sequencing error may be responsible. This chain links TRBV27 with TRBJ2-3; 11 bases fit TRBD2. Germline values: CDR1 MNHEY, CDR2 SMNVEV (reference sequence). The CDR3 is 15 residues long. The CDR3 coding sequence is TGTGCCAACAGTCCACTAGCGGGAGCTACAGATACGCAGTATTTT. This encodes CANSPLAGATDTQYF.

As concerns this clonotype: This may stem from a read error, because a much larger clone lies one nucleotide away. V is TRBV19 and J is TRBJ1-5; TRBD1 matches at 9 bases. Germline CDR1 is LNHDA and CDR2 is SQIVND (reference sequence). With V trimmed by 7 bases and J by 5 bases, 6 bases remained unmatched. CDR3 length: 14 residues. The CDR3 sequence is CASNFGTGYQPQHF. The CDR3 DNA is TGTGCCAGTAACTTTGGGACAGGGTATCAGCCCCAGCATTTT.

This clonotype occurred many times. J is TRBJ2-5 and V is TRBV29-1; D uncertain. This CDR3 region has 17 residues. V lost 6 bases to trimming and J lost 1 base, with 24 bases between them. The germline gives CDR1 SQVTM, CDR2 ANQGSEA. The CDR3 reads CSVTGPGRTDVQETQYF. The CDR3 DNA sequence: TGCAGCGTAACCGGGCCCGGACGGACCGACGTCCAAGAGACCCAGTACTTC.

In the case of this clonotype: One base away lies a much larger clone, so this may be a sequencing read error. V gene TRBV12-3 or TRBV12-4 combines with J gene TRBJ1-5; D is unresolved. This CDR3 has 14 amino acids. Trimming removed 5 bases at V and 5 bases at J, with 13 bases between. DNA for the CDR3: TGTGCCAGCAGTCAGGACCCCCCAGATCAGCCCCAGCATTTT. Its translation: CASSQDPPDQPQHF.

A remark on this clonotype: A much larger clone differs by one base, so this may be a read error. V is TRBV27 and J is TRBJ2-1, with a weak D call TRBD1 (5 bases). The CDR3 has 13 residues. Germline V lookup: CDR1 MNHEY, CDR2 SMNVEV (reference sequence). The CDR3, as DNA: TGTGTCAGCAGTTTCGTGGCAGGGAATGAGCAGTTCTTC. It codes for CVSSFVAGNEQFF.

The table lists this clonotype with a few counts. The chain couples TRBV19 to TRBJ2-7; TRBD1 might be the D (6 bases). The V end was cut by 10 bases, the J end by 5 bases, with 12 bases between. CDR1 and CDR2 (germline): LNHDA, SQIVND (reference sequence). There are 11 residues in the CDR3. As DNA, the CDR3 is TGTGCCACAGATACAGGGAACGAGCAGTACTTC. Residues: CATDTGNEQYF. The full variable domain, its missing parts supplied by reference TRBV19 and TRBJ2-7, is DGGITQSPKYLFRKEGQNVTLSCEQNLNHDAMYWYRQDPGQGLRLIYYSQIVNDFQKGDIAEGYSVSREKKESFPLTVTSAQKNPTAFYLCATDTGNEQYFGPGTRLTVT.